Below are 32 T cell receptor beta chains sequenced from a single sample in a study of vaccination and CD4 T cells after COVID-19. Oncomine TCR Beta short-read sequencing was applied to DNA from cultured CD4+ T cells. Each CDR3 protein gets one entry after TCRdb re-called the PCR reads with MiXCR. The table lists approximately 20,000 distinct CDR3 sequences, 20% to 25% of them singletons. Their antigens remain unidentified. Documented treatment: approximately 11-day PBMC culture with coronavirus spike peptide pools or control peptides (ViraFEST assay). Material for sequencing was cultured CD4+ T cells from blood. The source of these receptors is a human donor with COVID-19.

This clonotype was seen only a few times. The chain links TRBV11-2 to TRBJ1-6; 10 nucleotides match TRBD1. CDR1 SGHAT and CDR2 FQNNGV come from the germline V gene. Unmatched junction bases numbered 14, after V lost 5 bases and J lost 10 bases. CDR3 size: 17 residues. The CDR3 DNA reads as TGTGCCAGCAGCCCGCGAGGACAGGGGGGAGGAAGCTCACCCCTCCACTTT. It specifies CASSPRGQGGGSSPLHF.

The chain recombines TRBV7-2 with TRBJ1-3; 8 nucleotides match TRBD1. After removal of 5 bases from V and 4 bases from J, the junction contained 10 bases not matched to a gene. The germline V gene has CDR1 SGHTA and CDR2 FQGNSA. The CDR3 has 16 residues. The chain's CDR3 is CASSRDRRLLGNTIYF. In nucleotides, the CDR3 is TGTGCCAGCAGCAGGGACAGGCGCCTCTTGGGAAACACCATATATTTT.

This chain links TRBV28 with TRBJ1-2; maybe TRBD1 (5 bases). V was cut by 3 bases and J by 3 bases, with 14 bases left in between. Germline values: CDR1 MDHEN, CDR2 SYDVKM. The CDR3 runs 15 residues. Here the CDR3 reads CASSLNGRGDYGYTF. Written as DNA, the CDR3 is TGTGCCAGCAGTTTGAACGGAAGAGGGGACTATGGCTACACCTTC.

This clonotype was seen more than once but under ten times. The chain has TRBV7-2 and TRBJ1-1; a possible D gene is TRBD1 (6 bases). Germline values: CDR1 SGHTA, CDR2 FQGNSA. V gave up 1 base and J gave up 10 bases, with 16 bases separating them. This CDR3 has 14 residues. The CDR3 spells CASSLDPGQRGAFF. In DNA form, the CDR3 reads TGTGCCAGCAGCTTAGATCCGGGACAAAGAGGAGCTTTCTTT.

This clonotype came up a few times. V is TRBV7-2 and J is TRBJ1-2; tentative D call: TRBD1 (6 bases). This CDR3 comprises 14 residues. Germline CDR1 SGHTA, CDR2 FQGNSA. V lost 0 bases and J lost 4, with 9 bases in between. CDR3 in amino acids: CASSLAGGGYGYTF. The CDR3, as DNA: TGTGCCAGCAGCTTAGCTGGGGGCGGCTATGGCTACACCTTC.

J is TRBJ1-4 and V is TRBV11-2, with 9 bases fitting TRBD1. The CDR3 contains 14 residues. Germline V gene data show CDR1 as SGHAT and CDR2 as FQNNGV. The junction had 6 bases not matched to a gene; V was cut back by 6 bases and J by 7 bases. CDR3 nucleotides: TGTGCCAGCAGGGCGGGACAGGGTACTGAAAAACTGTTTTTT. This translates into CASRAGQGTEKLFF.

This chain links TRBV29-1 with TRBJ1-5, with D maybe TRBD1 (6 bases). In germline, CDR1 is SQVTM, CDR2 ANQGSEA. Trimming removed 4 bases at V and 3 bases at J, with 7 bases between. CDR3 size: 12 residues. This chain's CDR3 is CSVAGANQPQHF. The DNA of the CDR3 is TGCAGCGTTGCAGGGGCCAATCAGCCCCAGCATTTT.

The table lists this clonotype with a count of one. The V and J genes are TRBV20-1 and TRBJ2-7; the match to TRBD1 covers 7 bases. Per germline, CDR1 DFQATT and CDR2 SNEGSKA (reference sequence). CDR3 length: 14 residues. The V and J ends lost 6 bases and 1 base, in that order; junction bases with no gene match: 9. The CDR3 DNA follows: TGCAGTGCAGTGAACAGGGGTGGTTCCTACGAGCAGTACTTC. Translation: CSAVNRGGSYEQYF.

This clonotype was counted a few times. V and J are TRBV6-1 and TRBJ2-2, with 10 positions matching TRBD1. V dropped 10 bases and J dropped 5; count of bases not matched to a gene: 7. The germline V gene has CDR1 MNHNS and CDR2 SASEGT. CDR3 length equals 14 residues. Written as DNA, the CDR3 is TGTGCCATAGCCCAGGGACAGGGGACCGGGGAGCTGTTTTTT. Its protein product is CAIAQGQGTGELFF.

The chain couples TRBV28 to TRBJ1-1, with 8 nucleotides matching TRBD1. Trimming cost V 6 bases and J 10 bases; bases outside gene matches: 7. CDR3 size: 12 residues. Germline assignment: CDR1 MDHEN and CDR2 SYDVKM. Here the CDR3 reads CASSGRGRGAFF. The CDR3 DNA is TGTGCCAGCAGCGGCAGGGGGCGAGGAGCTTTCTTT.

This sequence joins TRBV12-3 or TRBV12-4 and TRBJ1-1; 7 nucleotides agree with TRBD1. J gave up 0 bases and V 7 bases, and 8 bases lay outside the gene matches. This CDR3 comprises 15 residues. The CDR3 sequence is CASNRPGGMNTEAFF. The CDR3 DNA follows: TGTGCCAGCAACCGCCCAGGGGGAATGAACACTGAAGCTTTCTTT.

In this sample, this clonotype turned up a few times. The rearrangement links TRBV10-1 to TRBJ2-1, with D hard to call. Germline CDR1 reads WNHNN; CDR2 reads SYGVQD (reference sequence). Trimming took 8 bases from V and 9 from J, leaving 8 bases between them. The CDR3 is made up of 10 amino acids. In nucleotides, the CDR3 is TGCGCCAGCGAACAGTTTGAGCAGTTCTTC. It specifies CASEQFEQFF.

CDR3 protein: CASSGTGGEQYF. CDR3 nucleotides: TGTGCCAGCAGTGGAACAGGGGGCGAGCAGTACTTC. The chain has TRBV2 and TRBJ2-7, with 8 nucleotides matching TRBD1. V lost 4 bases and J lost 6; bases outside the gene matches: 2. Germline V gene sequence: CDR1 SNHLY, CDR2 FYNNEI. The CDR3 consists of 12 residues.

This chain's CDR3 is CASSRTAPGEKLFF. CDR3 nucleotides: TGTGCCAGCAGCAGGACAGCGCCAGGCGAAAAACTGTTTTTT. The V gene is TRBV7-9, the J gene TRBJ1-4; perhaps TRBD1 as D (6 bases). Germline V gives CDR1 SEHNR, CDR2 FQNEAQ (reference sequence). The CDR3 is 14 amino acids. V shed 5 bases and J shed 8 bases, with 15 bases lying between them.

In its sample, this clonotype is medium-sized. J is TRBJ1-1 and V is TRBV15; TRBD1 is a possible D gene (5 bases). CDR3 length: 15 amino acids. Trimming removed 0 bases at V and 10 bases at J, with 18 bases between. From germline, CDR1 is LNHNV and CDR2 YYDKDF (reference sequence). The CDR3 DNA follows: TGTGCCACCAGCAGAGATGTTGACAGCTGGATGGGAGCTTTCTTT. Protein product: CATSRDVDSWMGAFF.

The chain has TRBV24-1 and TRBJ2-2; either TRBD1 or TRBD2 may supply D (6 bases each). This CDR3 is built from 16 residues. Germline CDR1 is KGHDR and CDR2 is SFDVKD. The V end was cut by 1 base, the J end by 0 bases, with 8 bases between. The CDR3 loop is CATSDLGGSNTGELFF. The CDR3 nucleotides are TGTGCCACCAGTGATTTAGGGGGGTCGAACACCGGGGAGCTGTTTTTT.

In its sample, this clonotype was seen a few times. V and J are TRBV11-3 and TRBJ2-7; D not resolved. This CDR3 is built from 15 residues. Trimming stripped 5 bases from V and 0 bases from J, with 14 bases between. Looked up from germline, CDR1 is SGHNT and CDR2 is YENEEA. CDR3 sequence: CASSPSWTDSYEQYF. The CDR3 DNA is TGTGCCAGCAGCCCATCCTGGACGGACTCCTACGAGCAGTACTTC. The whole variable domain, remainder taken from reference TRBV11-3 and TRBJ2-7, is EAGVVQSPRYKIIEKKQPVAFWCNPISGHNTLYWYLQNLGQGPELLIRYENEEAVDDSQLPKDRFSAERLKGVDSTLKIQPAELGDSAVYLCASSPSWTDSYEQYFGPGTRLTVT.

With respect to this clonotype: Germline and junction disagree at one end, which may indicate a read error. The J gene is TRBJ2-1, the V gene TRBV7-7; TRBD2 aligns across 7 bases. Looked up from germline, CDR1 is SSHAT and CDR2 is FNYEAQ (reference sequence). This CDR3 comprises 15 residues. For the CDR3, the DNA is TGTGCTAGCAGCTTATCGGGGGGCTCCTACAATGAGCAGTTCTTC. Its protein is CASSLSGGSYNEQFF.

V usage is TRBV7-2 and J usage is TRBJ1-5, with no clear D. CDR3 length: 16 residues. Germline loops: CDR1 SGHTA, CDR2 FQGNSA. Trimming took 5 bases from V and 5 from J, leaving 19 bases between them. CDR3: CASSPGSYQGYQPQHF. The CDR3 nucleotides are TGTGCCAGCAGCCCTGGGTCGTATCAAGGGTATCAGCCCCAGCATTTT.

In its sample, this clonotype was seen a few times. The chain carries TRBV18 and TRBJ2-7, with TRBD1 identical over 8 bases. The CDR3 is 17 residues long. Germline CDR1 reads KGHSH; CDR2 reads LQKENI. Germline trimming cut 3 bases from V and 0 bases from J; bases unmatched to any gene: 10. The CDR3 reads CASSPILRDRNSYEQYF. The CDR3 DNA follows: TGTGCCAGCTCACCGATTTTGCGGGACAGGAACTCCTACGAGCAGTACTTC. Filled out from reference TRBV18 and TRBJ2-7, the complete variable domain reads NAGVMQNPRHLVRRRGQEARLRCSPMKGHSHVYWYRQLPEEGLKFMVYLQKENIIDESGMPKERFSAEFPKEGPSILRIQQVVRGDSAAYFCASSPILRDRNSYEQYFGPGTRLTVT.

The chain uses TRBV7-9 and TRBJ2-3, with D unclear. The CDR3 length is 15 residues. The ends were cut back, 3 bases at V and 6 bases at J, with 16 bases in the middle. Germline CDR1 reads SEHNR; CDR2 reads FQNEAQ (reference sequence). The CDR3 reads CASSFAPSPGDTQYF. The CDR3 nucleotides are TGTGCCAGCAGCTTCGCCCCATCCCCTGGGGATACGCAGTATTTT.

This clonotype is medium-sized (0.01 to 0.1%) within its sample. J is TRBJ1-1 and V is TRBV20-1; 7 bases align to TRBD1. The CDR3 sequence is 15 residues long. V shed 2 bases and J 3 bases; nucleotides not matched to a gene: 9. Germline assignment: CDR1 DFQATT and CDR2 SNEGSKA (reference sequence). The DNA for the CDR3 is TGCAGTGCTAGATCCGACAGGGATCGGCACACTGAAGCTTTCTTT. It is translated as CSARSDRDRHTEAFF.

This clonotype was seen more than once but under ten times. The DNA for the CDR3 is TGTGCCAGCAGCTTACAGCGGACCGGGACCGGGGAGCTGTTTTTT. It encodes CASSLQRTGTGELFF. This sequence joins TRBV7-9 and TRBJ2-2, with a weak D call TRBD2 (5 bases). The CDR3 consists of 15 residues. Trimming cost V 2 bases and J 5 bases, with 12 bases left between them. Looked up from germline, CDR1 is SEHNR and CDR2 is FQNEAQ (reference sequence).

This clonotype was counted a few times. The chain uses TRBV4-2 and TRBJ1-1, with 8 nucleotides matching TRBD1. This CDR3 region has 16 residues. Looked up from germline, CDR1 is LGHNA and CDR2 is YNFKEQ. Trimming cost V 2 bases and J 3 bases; bases outside gene matches: 8. The CDR3 spells CASSQTSGQVDTEAFF. The DNA for the CDR3 is TGTGCCAGCAGCCAAACCTCGGGACAGGTAGACACTGAAGCTTTCTTT.

The chain recombines TRBV4-1 with TRBJ2-7; D not certain. Germline V gene sequence: CDR1 MGHRA, CDR2 YSYEKL. Trimming cost V 3 bases and J 3 bases, with 9 bases left between them. This CDR3 contains 13 residues. The chain's CDR3 is CASSHGTNYEQYF. The DNA of the CDR3 is TGCGCCAGCAGCCATGGCACTAACTACGAGCAGTACTTC.

In this sample, this clonotype turned up a few times. The chain uses TRBV11-1 and TRBJ2-6; no definite D call. Germline values: CDR1 SGHAT, CDR2 FQDESV (reference sequence). Trimming removed 3 bases from V and 1 base from J, with 1 base in between. This CDR3 contains 13 residues. The CDR3 here is CASSLSGANVLTF. CDR3 nucleotide sequence: TGTGCCAGCAGCTTGTCTGGGGCCAACGTCCTGACTTTC.

By proportion, this clonotype is medium-sized. The V gene is TRBV20-1, the J gene TRBJ1-1; D is uncertain. The CDR3 has 14 residues. Germline loops: CDR1 DFQATT, CDR2 SNEGSKA (reference sequence). Trimming removed 0 bases from V and 1 base from J, with 9 bases in between. CDR3 protein: CSARDRRANTEAFF. In nucleotides, the CDR3 is TGCAGTGCTAGAGATCGAAGGGCGAACACTGAAGCTTTCTTT.

The genes are TRBV6-5 and TRBJ1-4; TRBD1 matches at 9 bases. There are 15 residues in the CDR3. Unmatched junction bases numbered 5, after V lost 4 bases and J lost 5 bases. CDR1 MNHEY and CDR2 SVGAGI come from the germline V gene. The CDR3 DNA is TGTGCCAGCAGTTTGGACAGGGGCAACAATGAAAAACTGTTTTTT. This translates into CASSLDRGNNEKLFF.

The chain is built from TRBV7-3 and TRBJ2-3, with 8 bases that match TRBD1. Germline values: CDR1 SGHTA, CDR2 FQGTGA. The ends lost 4 bases at V and 0 bases at J; junction bases unmatched: 3. The CDR3 is 15 amino acids. The CDR3 nucleotides read TGTGCCAGCAGCTCCGGACAGGGTAGCACAGATACGCAGTATTTT. It translates to CASSSGQGSTDTQYF. Full variable domain (rest looked up from reference TRBV7-3 and TRBJ2-3): GAGVSQTPSNKVTEKGKYVELRCDPISGHTALYWYRQSLGQGPEFLIYFQGTGAADDSGLPNDRFFAVRPEGSVSTLKIQRTERGDSAVYLCASSSGQGSTDTQYFGPGTRLTVL.

The chain has TRBV28 and TRBJ1-2; weak D call: TRBD1 (5 bases). CDR1 MDHEN and CDR2 SYDVKM come from the germline V gene. This CDR3 is built from 13 residues. V shed 2 bases and J shed 5 bases, with 9 bases lying between them. The CDR3 loop is CASSLQGRYGYTF. The CDR3 coding sequence is TGTGCCAGCAGTTTACAGGGACGATATGGCTACACCTTC.

The chain employs TRBV20-1 and TRBJ1-6, with 7 bases aligning to TRBD1. CDR1 and CDR2 from the germline V gene are DFQATT and SNEGSKA (reference sequence). There are 14 residues in the CDR3. Trimming at V came to 6 bases and at J to 8 bases, leaving 10 bases not matched to a gene. The CDR3 loop is CSAPHGGGDSPLHF. The DNA for the CDR3 is TGCAGTGCGCCACACGGAGGGGGCGATTCACCCCTCCACTTT.

The chain has TRBV9 and TRBJ2-2; no clear D. Between the trimmed V and J ends, which lost 3 bases and 0 bases, there was a span of 6 bases. The germline V gene has CDR1 SGDLS and CDR2 YYNGEE. The CDR3 is 14 residues long. As DNA, the CDR3 is TGTGCCAGCAGCGCGCAGTCGAACACCGGGGAGCTGTTTTTT. Translating it yields CASSAQSNTGELFF.